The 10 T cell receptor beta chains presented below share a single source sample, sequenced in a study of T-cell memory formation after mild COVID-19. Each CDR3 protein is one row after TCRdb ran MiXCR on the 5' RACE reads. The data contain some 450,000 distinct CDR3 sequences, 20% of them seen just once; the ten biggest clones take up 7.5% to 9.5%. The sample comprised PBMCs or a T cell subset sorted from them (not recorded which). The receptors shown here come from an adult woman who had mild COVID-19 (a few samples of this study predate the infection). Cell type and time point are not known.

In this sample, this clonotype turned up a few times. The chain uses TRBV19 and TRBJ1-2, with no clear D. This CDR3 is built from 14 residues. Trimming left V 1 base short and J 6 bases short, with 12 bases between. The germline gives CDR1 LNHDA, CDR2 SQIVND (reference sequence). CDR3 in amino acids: CASSIVSAADGYTF. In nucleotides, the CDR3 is TGTGCCAGTAGTATAGTTTCTGCTGCGGATGGCTACACCTTC.

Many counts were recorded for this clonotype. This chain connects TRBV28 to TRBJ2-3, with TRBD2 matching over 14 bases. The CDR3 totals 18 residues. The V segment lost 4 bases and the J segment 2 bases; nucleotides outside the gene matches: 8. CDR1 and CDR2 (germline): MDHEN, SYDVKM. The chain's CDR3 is CASSSRLAGGGSTDTQYF. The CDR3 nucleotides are TGTGCCAGCAGTTCTCGACTAGCGGGAGGGGGGTCCACAGATACGCAGTATTTT.

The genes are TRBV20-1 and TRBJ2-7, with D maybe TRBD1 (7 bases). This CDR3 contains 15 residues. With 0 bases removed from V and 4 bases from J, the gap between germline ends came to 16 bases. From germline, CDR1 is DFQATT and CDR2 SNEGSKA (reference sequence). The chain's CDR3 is CSARDGGGDFYEQYF. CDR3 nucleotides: TGCAGTGCTAGAGACGGAGGGGGCGACTTTTACGAGCAGTACTTC.

DNA of the CDR3: TGCAGTGCCAGTGCCCCTAATGAAAAACTGTTTTTT. It specifies CSASAPNEKLFF. The chain employs TRBV20-1 and TRBJ1-4; unclear D gene. Germline V gene lookup returns CDR1 DFQATT and CDR2 SNEGSKA (reference sequence). The CDR3 covers 12 residues. Trimming shortened V by 6 bases and J by 3 bases, and 8 bases separated the two germline ends.

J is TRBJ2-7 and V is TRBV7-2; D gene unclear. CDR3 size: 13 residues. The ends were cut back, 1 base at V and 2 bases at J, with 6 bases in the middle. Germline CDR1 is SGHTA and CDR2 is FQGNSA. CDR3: CASSLVSAYEQYF. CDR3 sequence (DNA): TGTGCCAGCAGCTTAGTCTCAGCCTACGAGCAGTACTTC.

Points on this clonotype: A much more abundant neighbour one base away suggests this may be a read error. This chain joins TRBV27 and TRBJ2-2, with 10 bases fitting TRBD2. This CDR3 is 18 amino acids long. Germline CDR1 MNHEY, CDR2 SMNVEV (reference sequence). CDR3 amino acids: CSSSFLAGGPANTGELFF. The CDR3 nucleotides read TGTTCCAGCAGTTTTTTAGCGGGGGGCCCGGCGAACACCGGGGAGCTGTTTTTT.

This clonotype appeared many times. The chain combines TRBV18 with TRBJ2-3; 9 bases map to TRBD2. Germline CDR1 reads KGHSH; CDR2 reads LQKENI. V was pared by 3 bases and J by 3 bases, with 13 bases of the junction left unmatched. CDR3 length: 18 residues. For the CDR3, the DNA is TGTGCCAGCTCACCGACCCCTACTCTAGCGGGACAGACAGATACGCAGTATTTT. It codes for CASSPTPTLAGQTDTQYF.

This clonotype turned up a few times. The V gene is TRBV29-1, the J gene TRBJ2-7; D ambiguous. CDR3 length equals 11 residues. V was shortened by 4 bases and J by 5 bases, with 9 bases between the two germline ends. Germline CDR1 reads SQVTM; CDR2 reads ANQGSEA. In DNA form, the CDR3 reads TGCAGCGTTGCCCGCGGCGACGAGCAGTACTTC. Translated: CSVARGDEQYF.

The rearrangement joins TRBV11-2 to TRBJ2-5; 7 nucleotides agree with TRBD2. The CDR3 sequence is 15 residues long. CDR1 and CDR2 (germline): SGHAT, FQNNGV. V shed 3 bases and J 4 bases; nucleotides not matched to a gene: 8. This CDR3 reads CASSFPVGGGETQYF. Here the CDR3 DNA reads TGTGCCAGCAGCTTCCCCGTGGGCGGGGGAGAGACCCAGTACTTC. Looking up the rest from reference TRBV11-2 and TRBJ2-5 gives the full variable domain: EAGVAQSPRYKIIEKRQSVAFWCNPISGHATLYWYQQILGQGPKLLIQFQNNGVVDDSQLPKDRFSAERLKGVDSTLKIQPAKLEDSAVYLCASSFPVGGGETQYFGPGTRLLVL.

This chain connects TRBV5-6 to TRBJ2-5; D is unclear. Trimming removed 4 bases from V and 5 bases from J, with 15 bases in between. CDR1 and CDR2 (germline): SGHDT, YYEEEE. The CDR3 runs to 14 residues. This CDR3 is CASSLVSGGETQYF. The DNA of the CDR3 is TGTGCCAGCAGCCTCGTCTCAGGTGGGGAGACCCAGTACTTC.